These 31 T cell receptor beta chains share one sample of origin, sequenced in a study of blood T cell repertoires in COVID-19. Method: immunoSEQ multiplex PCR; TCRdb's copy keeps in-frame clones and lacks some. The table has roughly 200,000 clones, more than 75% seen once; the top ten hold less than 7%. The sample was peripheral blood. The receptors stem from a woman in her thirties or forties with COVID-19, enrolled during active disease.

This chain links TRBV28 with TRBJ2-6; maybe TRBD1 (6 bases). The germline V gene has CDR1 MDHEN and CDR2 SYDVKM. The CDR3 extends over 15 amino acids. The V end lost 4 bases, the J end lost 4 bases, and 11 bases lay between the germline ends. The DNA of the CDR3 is TGTGCCAGCAGTTCCGGGACACCCGGGGCCAACGTCCTGACTTTC. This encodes CASSSGTPGANVLTF.

CDR3 DNA sequence: TGTGCCAGCAGCCCGGAGACTGTCTATGAGCAGTTCTTC. It yields the protein CASSPETVYEQFF. The chain is built from TRBV5-6 and TRBJ2-1; the D is unclear. The V gene lost 4 bases and the J gene lost 8 bases, with 13 bases spanning the gap. The length of the CDR3 is 13 residues. Germline loops: CDR1 SGHDT, CDR2 YYEEEE.

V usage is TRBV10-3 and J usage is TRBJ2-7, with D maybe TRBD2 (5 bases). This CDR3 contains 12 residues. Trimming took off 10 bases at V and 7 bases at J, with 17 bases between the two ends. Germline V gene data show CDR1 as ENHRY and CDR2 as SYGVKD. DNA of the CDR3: TGTGCCACCGAGGGCCTTACTTCGGAGCAGTACTTC. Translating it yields CATEGLTSEQYF.

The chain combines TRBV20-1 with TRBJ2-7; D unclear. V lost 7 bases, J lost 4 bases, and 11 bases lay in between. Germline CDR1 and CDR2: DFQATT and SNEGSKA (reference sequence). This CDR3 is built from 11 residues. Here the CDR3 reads CSVTHEYEQYF. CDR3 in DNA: TGCAGTGTCACGCACGAGTACGAGCAGTACTTC.

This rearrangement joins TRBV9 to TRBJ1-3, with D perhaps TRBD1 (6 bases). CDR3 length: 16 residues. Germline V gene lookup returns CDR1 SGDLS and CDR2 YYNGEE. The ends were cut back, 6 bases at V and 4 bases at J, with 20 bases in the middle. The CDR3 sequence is CASTPYDTGIGNTIYF. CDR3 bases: TGTGCCAGCACCCCGTATGACACAGGGATCGGAAACACCATATATTTT. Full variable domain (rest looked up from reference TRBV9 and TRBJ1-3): DSGVTQTPKHLITATGQRVTLRCSPRSGDLSVYWYQQSLDQGLQFLIQYYNGEERAKGNILERFSAQQFPDLHSELNLSSLELGDSALYFCASTPYDTGIGNTIYFGEGSWLTVV.

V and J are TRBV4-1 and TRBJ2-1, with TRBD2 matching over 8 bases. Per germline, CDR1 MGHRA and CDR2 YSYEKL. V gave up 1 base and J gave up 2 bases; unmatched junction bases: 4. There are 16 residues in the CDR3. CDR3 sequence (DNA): TGCGCCAGCAGCCAAGGAGGTAGCGGGGCCTACAATGAGCAGTTCTTC. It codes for CASSQGGSGAYNEQFF.

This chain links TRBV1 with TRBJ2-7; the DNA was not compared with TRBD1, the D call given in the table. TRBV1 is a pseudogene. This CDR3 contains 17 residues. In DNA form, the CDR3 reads TGCACCAGCAGAAACATTAGACAGGGGAAAATCTCCTACGAGCAGTACTTC. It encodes CTSRNIRQGKISYEQYF.

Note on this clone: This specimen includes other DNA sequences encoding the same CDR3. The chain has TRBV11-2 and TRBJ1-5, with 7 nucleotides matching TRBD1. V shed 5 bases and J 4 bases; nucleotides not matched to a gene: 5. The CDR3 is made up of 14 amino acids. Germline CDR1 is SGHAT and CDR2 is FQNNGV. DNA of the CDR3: TGTGCCAGCAGCCCCGGGACAGCAAATCAGCCCCAGCATTTT. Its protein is CASSPGTANQPQHF. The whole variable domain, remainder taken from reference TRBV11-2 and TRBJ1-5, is EAGVAQSPRYKIIEKRQSVAFWCNPISGHATLYWYQQILGQGPKLLIQFQNNGVVDDSQLPKDRFSAERLKGVDSTLKIQPAKLEDSAVYLCASSPGTANQPQHFGDGTRLSIL.

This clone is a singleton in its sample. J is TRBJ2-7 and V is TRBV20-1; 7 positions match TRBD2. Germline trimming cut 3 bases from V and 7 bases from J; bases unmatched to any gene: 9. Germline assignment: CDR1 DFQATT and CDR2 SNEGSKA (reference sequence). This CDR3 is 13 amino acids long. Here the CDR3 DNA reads TGCAGTGCTAGTGGGGGGGGAATACGTGAGCAGTACTTC. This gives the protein CSASGGGIREQYF.

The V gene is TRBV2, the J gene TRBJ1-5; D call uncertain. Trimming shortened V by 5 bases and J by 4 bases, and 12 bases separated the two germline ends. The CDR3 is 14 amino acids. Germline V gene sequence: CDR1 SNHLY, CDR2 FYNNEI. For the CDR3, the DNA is TGTGCCAGCAGTCCCTACCAAATAAATCAGCCCCAGCATTTT. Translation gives CASSPYQINQPQHF.

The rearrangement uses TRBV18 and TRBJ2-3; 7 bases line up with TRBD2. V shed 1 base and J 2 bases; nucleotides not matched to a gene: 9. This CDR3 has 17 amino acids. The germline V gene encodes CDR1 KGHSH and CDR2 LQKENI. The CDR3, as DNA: TGTGCCAGCTCACCACTTTTCAAGGGAGGGGTCACAGATACGCAGTATTTT. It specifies CASSPLFKGGVTDTQYF.

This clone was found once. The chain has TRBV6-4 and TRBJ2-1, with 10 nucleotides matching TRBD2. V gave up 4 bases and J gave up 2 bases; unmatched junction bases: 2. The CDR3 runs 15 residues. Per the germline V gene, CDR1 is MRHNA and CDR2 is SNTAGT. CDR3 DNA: TGTGCCAGCAGTGCCCTAGCGGGAGCCTACAATGAGCAGTTCTTC. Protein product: CASSALAGAYNEQFF.

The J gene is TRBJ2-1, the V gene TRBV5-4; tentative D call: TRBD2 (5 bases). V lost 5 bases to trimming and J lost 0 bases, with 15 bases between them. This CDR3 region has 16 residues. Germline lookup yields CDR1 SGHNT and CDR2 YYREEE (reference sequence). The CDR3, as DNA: TGTGCCAGCAGGGCGGGCGGCTCGAGCTCCTACAATGAGCAGTTCTTC. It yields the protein CASRAGGSSSYNEQFF. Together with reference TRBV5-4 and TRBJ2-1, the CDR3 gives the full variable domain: ETGVTQSPTHLIKTRGQQVTLRCSSQSGHNTVSWYQQALGQGPQFIFQYYREEENGRGNFPPRFSGLQFPNYSSELNVNALELDDSALYLCASRAGGSSSYNEQFFGPGTRLTVL.

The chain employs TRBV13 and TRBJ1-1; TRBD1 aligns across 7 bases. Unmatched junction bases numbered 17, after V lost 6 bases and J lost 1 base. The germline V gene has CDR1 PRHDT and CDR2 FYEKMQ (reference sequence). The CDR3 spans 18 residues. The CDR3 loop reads CASSNKNLRGKGNTEAFF. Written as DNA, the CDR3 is TGTGCCAGCAGTAACAAGAATCTCAGGGGGAAGGGGAACACTGAAGCTTTCTTT.

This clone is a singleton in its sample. CDR3 residues: CASSSRQGETEAFF. CDR3 coding DNA: TGTGCCAGCAGTTCTAGACAGGGCGAGACTGAAGCTTTCTTT. The chain combines TRBV7-2 with TRBJ1-1, with 7 bases that match TRBD1. Germline CDR1 is SGHTA and CDR2 is FQGNSA. This CDR3 comprises 14 residues. V lost 6 bases to trimming and J lost 5 bases; unmatched junction nucleotides: 9.

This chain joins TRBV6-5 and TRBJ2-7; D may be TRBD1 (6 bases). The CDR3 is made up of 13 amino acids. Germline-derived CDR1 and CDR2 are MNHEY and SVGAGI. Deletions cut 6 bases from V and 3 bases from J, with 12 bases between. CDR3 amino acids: CASRNRVGYEQYF. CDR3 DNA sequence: TGTGCCAGCAGGAACAGGGTAGGCTACGAGCAGTACTTC.

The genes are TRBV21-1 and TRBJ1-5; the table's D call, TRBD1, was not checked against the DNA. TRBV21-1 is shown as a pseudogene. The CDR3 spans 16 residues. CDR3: CASRVPQGRGNQPQHF. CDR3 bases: TGTGCCAGCAGGGTGCCACAGGGGAGAGGTAATCAGCCCCAGCATTTT.

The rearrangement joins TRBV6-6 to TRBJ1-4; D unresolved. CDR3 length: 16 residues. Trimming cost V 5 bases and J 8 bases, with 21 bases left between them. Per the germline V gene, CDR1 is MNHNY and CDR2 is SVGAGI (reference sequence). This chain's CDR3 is CASSQTVDYHGEKLFF. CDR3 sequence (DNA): TGTGCCAGCAGTCAGACGGTGGACTATCATGGGGAAAAACTGTTTTTT.

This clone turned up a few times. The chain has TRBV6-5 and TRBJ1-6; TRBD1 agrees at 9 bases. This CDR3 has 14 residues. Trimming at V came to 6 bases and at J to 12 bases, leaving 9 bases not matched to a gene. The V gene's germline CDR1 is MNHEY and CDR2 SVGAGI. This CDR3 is CASSQTGGVEPLHF. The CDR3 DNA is TGTGCCAGCAGCCAGACAGGGGGGGTGGAACCCCTCCACTTT.

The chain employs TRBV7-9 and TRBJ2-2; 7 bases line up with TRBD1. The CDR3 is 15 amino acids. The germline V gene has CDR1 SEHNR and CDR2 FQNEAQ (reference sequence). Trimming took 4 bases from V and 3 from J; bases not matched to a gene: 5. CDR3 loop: CASSSRQGHTGELFF. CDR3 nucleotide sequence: TGTGCCAGCAGCTCTCGACAGGGACACACCGGGGAGCTGTTTTTT. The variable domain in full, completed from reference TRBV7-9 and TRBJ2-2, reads DTGVSQNPRHKITKRGQNVTFRCDPISEHNRLYWYRQTLGQGPEFLTYFQNEAQLEKSRLLSDRFSAERPKGSFSTLEIQRTEQGDSAMYLCASSSRQGHTGELFFGEGSRLTVL.

In DNA form, the CDR3 reads TGCAGTGCTAGTTGGATACAGGGTACCTACAATGAGCAGTTCTTC. Its protein is CSASWIQGTYNEQFF. J is TRBJ2-1 and V is TRBV20-1; D perhaps matches TRBD1 (6 bases). Germline V gene sequence: CDR1 DFQATT, CDR2 SNEGSKA (reference sequence). The CDR3 extends over 15 amino acids. The V end was cut by 3 bases, the J end by 2 bases, with 14 bases between.

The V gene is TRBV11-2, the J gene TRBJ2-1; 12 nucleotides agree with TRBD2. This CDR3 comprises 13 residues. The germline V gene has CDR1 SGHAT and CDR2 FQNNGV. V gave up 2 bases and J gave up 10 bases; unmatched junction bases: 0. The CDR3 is CASSLTSGREQFF. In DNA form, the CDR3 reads TGTGCCAGCAGCTTAACTAGCGGGAGGGAGCAGTTCTTC.

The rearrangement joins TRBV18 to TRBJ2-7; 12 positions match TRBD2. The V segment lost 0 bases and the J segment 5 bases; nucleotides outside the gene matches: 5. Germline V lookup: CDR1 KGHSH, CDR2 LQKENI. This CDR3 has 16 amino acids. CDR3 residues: CASSPPGASGGDEQYF. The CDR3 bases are TGTGCCAGCTCACCACCAGGCGCTAGCGGGGGGGACGAGCAGTACTTC. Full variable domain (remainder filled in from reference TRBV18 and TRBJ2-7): NAGVMQNPRHLVRRRGQEARLRCSPMKGHSHVYWYRQLPEEGLKFMVYLQKENIIDESGMPKERFSAEFPKEGPSILRIQQVVRGDSAAYFCASSPPGASGGDEQYFGPGTRLTVT.

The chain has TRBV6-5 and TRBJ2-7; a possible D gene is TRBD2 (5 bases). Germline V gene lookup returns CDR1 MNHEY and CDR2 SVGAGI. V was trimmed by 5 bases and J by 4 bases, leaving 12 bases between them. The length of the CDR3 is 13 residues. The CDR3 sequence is CASSPYRGYEQYF. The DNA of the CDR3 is TGTGCCAGCAGTCCATACCGGGGTTACGAGCAGTACTTC.

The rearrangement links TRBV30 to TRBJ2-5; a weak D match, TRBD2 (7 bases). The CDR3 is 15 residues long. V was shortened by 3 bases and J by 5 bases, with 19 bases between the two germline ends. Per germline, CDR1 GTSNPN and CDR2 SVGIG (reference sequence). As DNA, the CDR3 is TGTGCCTGGAGCCCTGGTCGGGGGGCGGTTGAGACCCAGTACTTC. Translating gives CAWSPGRGAVETQYF.

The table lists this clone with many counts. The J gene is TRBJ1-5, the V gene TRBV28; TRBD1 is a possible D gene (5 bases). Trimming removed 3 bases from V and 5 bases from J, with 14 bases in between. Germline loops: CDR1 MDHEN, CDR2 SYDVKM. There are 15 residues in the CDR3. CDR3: CASSFGAVGYQPQHF. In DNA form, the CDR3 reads TGTGCCAGCAGTTTTGGGGCAGTTGGGTATCAGCCCCAGCATTTT.

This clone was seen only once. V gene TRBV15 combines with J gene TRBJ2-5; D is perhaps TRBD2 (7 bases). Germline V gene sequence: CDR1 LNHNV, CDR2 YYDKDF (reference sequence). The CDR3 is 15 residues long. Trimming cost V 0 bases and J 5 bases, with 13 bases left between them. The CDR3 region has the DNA TGTGCCACCAGCAGAGATTTACAGGGAGGGGAGACCCAGTACTTC. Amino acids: CATSRDLQGGETQYF.

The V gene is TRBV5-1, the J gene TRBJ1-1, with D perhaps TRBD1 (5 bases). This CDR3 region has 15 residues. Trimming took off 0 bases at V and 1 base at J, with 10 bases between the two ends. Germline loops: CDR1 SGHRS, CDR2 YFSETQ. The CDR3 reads CASSLEPGPNTEAFF. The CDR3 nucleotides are TGCGCCAGCAGCTTGGAGCCAGGGCCGAACACTGAAGCTTTCTTT.

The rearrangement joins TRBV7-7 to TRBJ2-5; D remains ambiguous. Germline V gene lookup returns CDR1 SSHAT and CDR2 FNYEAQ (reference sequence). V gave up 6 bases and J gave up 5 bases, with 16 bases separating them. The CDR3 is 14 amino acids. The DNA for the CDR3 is TGTGCCAGCAGGTTGAGCTTACTCGCCGAGACCCAGTACTTC. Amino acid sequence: CASRLSLLAETQYF.

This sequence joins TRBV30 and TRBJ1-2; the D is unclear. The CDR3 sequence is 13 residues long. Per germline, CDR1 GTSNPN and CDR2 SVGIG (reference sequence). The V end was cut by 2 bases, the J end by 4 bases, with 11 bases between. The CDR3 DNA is TGTGCCTGGAGTCCCCTTGCGGGCTATGGCTACACCTTC. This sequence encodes CAWSPLAGYGYTF. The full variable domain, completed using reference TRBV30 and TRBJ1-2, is SQTIHQWPATLVQPVGSPLSLECTVEGTSNPNLYWYRQAAGRGLQLLFYSVGIGQISSEVPQNLSASRPQDRQFILSSKKLLLSDSGFYLCAWSPLAGYGYTFGSGTRLTVV.

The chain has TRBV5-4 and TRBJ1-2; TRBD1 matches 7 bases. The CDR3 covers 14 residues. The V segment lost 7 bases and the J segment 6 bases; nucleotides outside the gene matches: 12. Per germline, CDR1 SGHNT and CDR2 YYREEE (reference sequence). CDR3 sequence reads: CASQSTGARDGYTF. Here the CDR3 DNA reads TGTGCCAGCCAAAGCACAGGGGCAAGGGATGGCTACACCTTC.